These 4 T cell receptor beta chains came from one sample sequenced in a study of T cells expressing NK-cell markers (dated by TCRdb to 2020 to 2021). The library was built by means of 5' RACE. Sequenced using an Illumina HiSeq 2000. After the reads were reprocessed by TCRdb, one entry was made per CDR3 protein sequence, with no DNA. The table kept for this sample lists about 260,000 distinct CDR3 sequences. 0.39% of the sample goes to the ten largest clones. The sample taken for sequencing was blood T cells: a sorted CD56 or NKG2C T cell subset, CD4+ or CD8+ T cells, or bulk PBMC T cells (not recorded which). The source is a man younger than 35 in good health. Donor details come from another sample of the same person, matched by shared clones.

The chain is built from TRBV5-1 and TRBJ2-1; as DNA is missing, the TRBD2 call by TCRdb cannot be tested. The CDR3 covers 14 residues. Looked up from germline, CDR1 is SGHRS and CDR2 is YFSETQ. CDR3 in amino acids: CASSFGTSSDEQFF.

This chain uses TRBV18 with TRBJ1-4. The germline gives CDR1 KGHSH, CDR2 LQKENI. The CDR3 length is 13 residues. The CDR3 loop is CASSPQRDEKLFF.

The chain has TRBV7-2 and TRBJ1-5. This CDR3 has 14 amino acids. Germline V gene sequence: CDR1 SGHTA, CDR2 FQGNSA. CDR3 sequence reads: CASSGGVGNQPQHF. Together with reference TRBV7-2 and TRBJ1-5, the CDR3 gives the full variable domain: GAGVSQSPSNKVTEKGKDVELRCDPISGHTALYWYRQSLGQGLEFLIYFQGNSAPDKSGLPSDRFSAERTGGSVSTLTIQRTQQEDSAVYLCASSGGVGNQPQHFGDGTRLSIL.

This chain uses TRBV12-3 or TRBV12-4 with TRBJ2-1; with no DNA, the TCRdb D assignment of TRBD2 cannot be verified. This CDR3 is built from 16 residues. This chain's CDR3 is CASSLGGSGRSNEQFF.